This T cell receptor beta chain was sequenced in a study of metastatic and nonmetastatic thyroid tumors. This clone occurred many times. Treatment of any kind had been given to no patient before thyroid surgery. CDR3 length equals 8 residues. Trimming shortened V by 7 bases and J by 13 bases, and 5 bases separated the two germline ends. The V gene's germline CDR1 is SNHLY and CDR2 FYNNEI. With MiXCR, TCRdb called clones anew from the PCR reads. The table records about 70,000 clones, roughly 18% of them present only once. This receptor was obtained from a female donor with papillary thyroid cancer or a benign thyroid nodule (not recorded which). Some clones in this sample may be carry-over from other donors' samples. The chain couples TRBV2 to TRBJ2-4; unclear D gene. Sequences were obtained from blood. CDR3 sequence: CASNVQYF. In DNA, the CDR3 is TGTGCCAGCAACGTACAGTACTTC.